This TCR beta chain was identified in a study of radiation and T cells in renal cell carcinoma. Regarding the study as a whole: In blood, top tumor clones expanded by 2 weeks, shrinking by 4.

Method: immunoSEQ multiplex PCR; TCRdb's copy keeps in-frame clones and lacks some. The sample contains roughly 130,000 clones, approximately 91% of which appear only once. Notes on this clone: Its matching antigen is unknown.

CDR1 LNHDA and CDR2 SQIVND come from the germline V gene (reference sequence). This CDR3 is built from 14 residues. The V gene lost 3 bases and the J gene lost 11 bases, with 16 bases spanning the gap. Regarding time point: baseline pretreatment blood. Treatment reported: 15 Gy SBRT to primary tumor, nephrectomy 4 weeks later. Clear cell pathology was present in this patient's renal cell carcinoma. This chain links TRBV19 with TRBJ1-4; D is unresolved. Here the sequenced sample was blood, taken from a patient whose treatment included radiotherapy and nephrectomy. The receptor comes from a woman aged 45-65 years with renal cell carcinoma. CDR3 protein: CASSMRAATVKLFF. The CDR3, as DNA: TGTGCCAGTAGTATGAGGGCGGCGACGGTCAAACTGTTTTTT.